Below, 20 T cell receptor beta chains from the same sample are listed, as sequenced in a study of memory CD4+ T cells and cytomegalovirus serostatus. The sort gate was single viable CD3+CD4+CD8-CD45RO+ cells for memory CD4+ T cells. TCRdb's table, derived via immunoSEQ multiplex PCR, lists solely in-frame clones and lacks some. The sample shows 60,000 or so clones, around 82% of them seen only once. Material for sequencing was memory CD4+ T cells from blood. These receptors were taken from an adult in good health and CMV-seronegative. Some clones in this sample may be carry-over from other donors' samples.

The chain carries TRBV5-1 and TRBJ2-7; 9 nucleotides line up with TRBD1. The CDR3 covers 14 residues. The germline CDR1 and CDR2 sequences are SGHRS and YFSETQ. Losses at the gene ends were 0 bases for V and 4 bases for J; bases not matched to a gene: 2. Here the CDR3 reads CASSLEDRGYEQYF. The CDR3 DNA sequence: TGCGCCAGCAGCTTGGAGGACAGGGGTTACGAGCAGTACTTC. The full variable domain, in which reference TRBV5-1 and TRBJ2-7 provide the parts outside the CDR3, is KAGVTQTPRYLIKTRGQQVTLSCSPISGHRSVSWYQQTPGQGLQFLFEYFSETQRNKGNFPGRFSGRQFSNSRSEMNVSTLELGDSALYLCASSLEDRGYEQYFGPGTRLTVT.

The chain has TRBV5-6 and TRBJ2-5; D is unresolved. Deletions cut 2 bases from V and 14 bases from J, with 13 bases between. The CDR3 has 11 amino acids. Germline-derived CDR1 and CDR2 are SGHDT and YYEEEE. The CDR3 DNA is TGTGCCAGCAGCTTAGGGCGTGCTGTCTACTTC. This sequence encodes CASSLGRAVYF.

The chain combines TRBV18 with TRBJ1-1, with a tentative D call TRBD1 (6 bases). The CDR3 runs 15 residues. From germline, CDR1 is KGHSH and CDR2 LQKENI. V was clipped by 0 bases and J by 3 bases, with 11 bases between them. CDR3 bases: TGTGCCAGCTCACCACCGTGGGGGGGCTACACTGAAGCTTTCTTT. As protein: CASSPPWGGYTEAFF.

The chain links TRBV5-1 to TRBJ2-1, with D hard to call. The CDR3 has 13 residues. Germline loops: CDR1 SGHRS, CDR2 YFSETQ. The V end was cut by 0 bases, the J end by 11 bases, with 12 bases between. The CDR3 is CASSLDEARQQFF. The DNA for the CDR3 is TGCGCCAGCAGCTTGGATGAAGCTAGGCAGCAGTTCTTC.

The gene calls are TRBV30 and TRBJ2-7; the match to TRBD2 covers 8 bases. Germline V gives CDR1 GTSNPN, CDR2 SVGIG (reference sequence). Losses at the gene ends were 3 bases for V and 3 bases for J; bases not matched to a gene: 7. This CDR3 spans 14 amino acids. The DNA of the CDR3 is TGTGCCTGGAGGGCAGCGGGAGTCCTCTACGAGCAGTACTTC. As protein: CAWRAAGVLYEQYF.

The chain carries TRBV7-9 and TRBJ1-6, with D tentatively TRBD1 (5 bases). The CDR3 runs 16 residues. Between the trimmed V and J ends, which lost 1 base and 8 bases, there was a span of 15 bases. Germline CDR1 is SEHNR and CDR2 is FQNEAQ (reference sequence). Here the CDR3 DNA reads TGTGCCAGCAGCTTAGGGGGGGTAGGAAACTATTCACCCCTCCACTTT. Protein product: CASSLGGVGNYSPLHF.

The chain couples TRBV18 to TRBJ2-7; no clear D gene. This CDR3 region has 15 residues. Germline values: CDR1 KGHSH, CDR2 LQKENI. The ends were cut back, 3 bases at V and 1 base at J, with 13 bases in the middle. The CDR3 coding sequence is TGTGCCAGCTCACCGGGCGGTCGGAAATCCTACGAGCAGTACTTC. The encoded protein is CASSPGGRKSYEQYF.

This sequence joins TRBV27 and TRBJ1-2; unclear D gene. CDR1 and CDR2 (germline): MNHEY, SMNVEV (reference sequence). The CDR3 extends over 11 amino acids. V was cut by 9 bases and J by 6 bases, with 11 bases left in between. The CDR3 DNA is TGTGCCAGGGTGACACCTCATGGCTACACCTTC. Protein product: CARVTPHGYTF.

The rearrangement uses TRBV28 and TRBJ1-4; 7 positions match TRBD1. The CDR3 has 15 amino acids. The V gene end was trimmed by 6 bases and the J gene end by 4 bases; junction bases not matched to a gene: 8. The germline V gene has CDR1 MDHEN and CDR2 SYDVKM. The CDR3 nucleotides read TGTGCCAGCAGGTCCGGGACAGTGAATAATGAAAAACTGTTTTTT. This codes for CASRSGTVNNEKLFF.

The V gene is TRBV5-1, the J gene TRBJ2-1; 11 nucleotides agree with TRBD1. The CDR3 contains 21 residues. V lost 0 bases and J lost 4; bases outside the gene matches: 18. The germline V gene has CDR1 SGHRS and CDR2 YFSETQ. This chain's CDR3 is CASSLGVVDRGLWSVYNEQFF. DNA for the CDR3: TGCGCCAGCAGCTTGGGTGTAGTGGACAGGGGGCTATGGTCTGTGTACAATGAGCAGTTCTTC.

This clone was found once. J is TRBJ2-2 and V is TRBV5-4, with D perhaps TRBD2 (5 bases). V dropped 4 bases and J dropped 0 bases, with 10 bases sitting between them. The germline gives CDR1 SGHNT, CDR2 YYREEE (reference sequence). The CDR3 has 15 amino acids. Written as DNA, the CDR3 is TGTGCCAGCAGCCCCAGCGGTCCGAACACCGGGGAGCTGTTTTTT. The encoded protein is CASSPSGPNTGELFF.

The chain uses TRBV11-2 and TRBJ2-2; D gene ambiguous. In germline, CDR1 is SGHAT, CDR2 FQNNGV. Trimming shortened V by 3 bases and J by 1 base, and 9 bases separated the two germline ends. The CDR3 extends over 15 amino acids. The DNA for the CDR3 is TGTGCCAGCAGCTTCCCACAGAGGAACACCGGGGAGCTGTTTTTT. Its protein is CASSFPQRNTGELFF.

V is TRBV18 and J is TRBJ2-3; D may match TRBD1 or TRBD2 (6 bases each). Germline CDR1 is KGHSH and CDR2 is LQKENI. This CDR3 spans 15 amino acids. Between the trimmed V and J ends, which lost 4 bases and 1 base, there was a span of 12 bases. DNA of the CDR3: TGTGCCAGCTCACTCGCGGGACAACGCACAGATACGCAGTATTTT. Protein product: CASSLAGQRTDTQYF.

The chain has TRBV7-2 and TRBJ1-2, with D possibly TRBD1 on 6 matching bases. V was shortened by 7 bases and J by 8 bases, with 26 bases between the two germline ends. The CDR3 runs 16 residues. Germline-derived CDR1 and CDR2 are SGHTA and FQGNSA. The CDR3 is CASTTDSGHAGGGYTF. CDR3 DNA sequence: TGTGCCAGCACCACCGACTCGGGACACGCGGGAGGAGGCTACACCTTC.

The genes are TRBV5-6 and TRBJ2-7, with D maybe TRBD2 (5 bases). The CDR3 length is 13 residues. Germline V gives CDR1 SGHDT, CDR2 YYEEEE. Trimming stripped 2 bases from V and 3 bases from J, with 9 bases between. The DNA for the CDR3 is TGTGCCAGCAGCTTCCCGGGGTACTACGAGCAGTACTTC. Protein: CASSFPGYYEQYF. Variable domain in full (rest from reference TRBV5-6 and TRBJ2-7): DAGVTQSPTHLIKTRGQQVTLRCSPKSGHDTVSWYQQALGQGPQFIFQYYEEEERQRGNFPDRFSGHQFPNYSSELNVNALLLGDSALYLCASSFPGYYEQYFGPGTRLTVT.

The V and J genes are TRBV6-1 and TRBJ1-2; D is uncertain. The V gene's germline CDR1 is MNHNS and CDR2 SASEGT. V gave up 6 bases and J gave up 2 bases, with 13 bases separating them. The CDR3 consists of 14 residues. The CDR3 spells CASRLGGRNYGYTF. The CDR3 DNA sequence: TGTGCCAGCAGACTCGGAGGACGGAACTATGGCTACACCTTC.

The gene calls are TRBV19 and TRBJ2-7; D could derive from TRBD1 or TRBD2 (5 bases each). V was pared by 0 bases and J by 4 bases, with 7 bases between. The CDR3 is 13 residues long. Per the germline V gene, CDR1 is LNHDA and CDR2 is SQIVND (reference sequence). The CDR3 loop is CASSIEGEYEQYF. CDR3 nucleotide sequence: TGTGCCAGTAGTATAGAGGGGGAGTACGAGCAGTACTTC.

The rearrangement joins TRBV7-2 to TRBJ2-1; 8 nucleotides line up with TRBD1. The germline V gene has CDR1 SGHTA and CDR2 FQGNSA. With 5 bases clipped from V and 5 bases from J, the junction kept 5 bases outside the gene matches. There are 14 residues in the CDR3. The CDR3 loop reads CASSLRQGNNEQFF. The CDR3 DNA reads as TGTGCCAGCAGCCTCAGACAGGGGAACAATGAGCAGTTCTTC. The variable domain in full, completed from reference TRBV7-2 and TRBJ2-1, reads GAGVSQSPSNKVTEKGKDVELRCDPISGHTALYWYRQSLGQGLEFLIYFQGNSAPDKSGLPSDRFSAERTGGSVSTLTIQRTQQEDSAVYLCASSLRQGNNEQFFGPGTRLTVL.

This chain connects TRBV7-2 to TRBJ2-4, with no clear D. CDR3 length: 14 amino acids. Trimming pared 6 bases from V and 3 bases from J, leaving 12 bases between. Germline assignment: CDR1 SGHTA and CDR2 FQGNSA. CDR3 in amino acids: CASSLPGGKNIQYF. The CDR3 coding sequence is TGTGCCAGCAGTCTCCCGGGCGGCAAAAACATTCAGTACTTC. Full variable domain (outside the CDR3, taken from reference TRBV7-2 and TRBJ2-4): GAGVSQSPSNKVTEKGKDVELRCDPISGHTALYWYRQSLGQGLEFLIYFQGNSAPDKSGLPSDRFSAERTGGSVSTLTIQRTQQEDSAVYLCASSLPGGKNIQYFGAGTRLSVL.

The rearrangement uses TRBV5-4 and TRBJ1-1; unclear D gene. V was shortened by 0 bases and J by 6 bases, with 12 bases between the two germline ends. The CDR3 consists of 14 residues. Germline lookup yields CDR1 SGHNT and CDR2 YYREEE (reference sequence). CDR3 residues: CASSLDREAPEAFF. CDR3 in DNA: TGTGCCAGCAGCTTGGATCGAGAGGCCCCTGAAGCTTTCTTT. Supplemented by reference TRBV5-4 and TRBJ1-1, the full variable domain reads ETGVTQSPTHLIKTRGQQVTLRCSSQSGHNTVSWYQQALGQGPQFIFQYYREEENGRGNFPPRFSGLQFPNYSSELNVNALELDDSALYLCASSLDREAPEAFFGQGTRLTVV.